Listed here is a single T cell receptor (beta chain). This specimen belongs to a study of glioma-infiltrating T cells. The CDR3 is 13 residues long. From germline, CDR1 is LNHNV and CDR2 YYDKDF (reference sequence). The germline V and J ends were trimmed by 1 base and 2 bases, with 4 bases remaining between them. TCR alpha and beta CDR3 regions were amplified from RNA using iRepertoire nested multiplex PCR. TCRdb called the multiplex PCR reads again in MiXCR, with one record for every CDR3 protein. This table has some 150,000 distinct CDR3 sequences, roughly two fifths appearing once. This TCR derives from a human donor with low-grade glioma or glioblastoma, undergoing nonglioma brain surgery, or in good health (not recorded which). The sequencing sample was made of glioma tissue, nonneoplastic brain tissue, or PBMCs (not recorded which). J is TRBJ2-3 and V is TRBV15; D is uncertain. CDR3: CATSRGATDTQYF. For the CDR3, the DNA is TGTGCCACCAGCAGAGGGGCCACAGATACGCAGTATTTT.